A selection of T cell receptor beta chains follows, all from one sample in a study of T cell repertoires in cytomegalovirus infection. For these TCRs, the target antigens are not known. TCRdb ran MiXCR on the reads and lists one entry per CDR3 protein. The repertoire holds 900,000 to 950,000 distinct CDR3 sequences, roughly 31% seen once, with about 14% in the top ten. The specimen comprised cultured CD8+ T cells from PBMCs, sampled from culture after CMV antigen stimulation. The receptors come from a human donor in good health (CMV status not recorded). Some clones in this sample may be carry-over from other donors' samples. The CDR3 runs from the conserved cysteine through the conserved F or W. D genes are given only for firm matches. Size is stated for part of the rows, as once, few or many counts, or as a class when the clone is expanded.

j_gene,d_gene,v_gene,abundance,CDR3nt,CDR3aa
TRBJ1-1,-,TRBV6-5,-,TGTGCCAGCACTGCGCTGAACACTGAAGCTTTCTTT,CASTALNTEAFF
TRBJ2-2,-,TRBV7-9,few,TGTGCCAGCCCCTCCGGGGAGCTGTTTTTT,CASPSGELFF
TRBJ1-2,-,TRBV27,-,TGTGCCAGCAGTTTATGGACGGACGGCTCTGGCTACACCTTC,CASSLWTDGSGYTF
TRBJ1-6,-,TRBV6-5,once,TGTGCCAGCAGTTACGAGAATTTCGTCTCCTATAATTCACCCCTCCACTTT,CASSYENFVSYNSPLHF
TRBJ2-1,-,TRBV19,-,TGTGCCAGTAGTATAAATAGCCAGGGGATAATAAATGTGCAGTTCTTC,CASSINSQGIINVQFF
TRBJ2-6,-,TRBV4-1,few,TGCGCCAGCAGCCCAGGGCGCGGCGGCTCTGGGGCCAACGTCCTGACTTTC,CASSPGRGGSGANVLTF
TRBJ1-1,-,TRBV4-3,few,TGCGCCAGCAGCCAAACAGGGAGCGCTGAAGCTTTCTTT,CASSQTGSAEAFF
TRBJ1-5,-,TRBV7-9,once,TGTGCCAGCAGCTTAGGGGAGTCACCCAATCAGCCCCAGCATTTT,CASSLGESPNQPQHF
TRBJ1-2,-,TRBV27,few,TGTGCCAGCAGTTTATTGGCCGGAAACTATGGCTACACCTTC,CASSLLAGNYGYTF
TRBJ2-5,TRBD2,TRBV7-6,many,TGTGCCAGCAGCTCGTGGACTAGTGAAGAGACCCAGTACTTC,CASSSWTSEETQYF
TRBJ2-1,-,TRBV9,-,TGTGCCAGCAGCGTGGACAATTCCTACAATGAGCAGTTCTTC,CASSVDNSYNEQFF
TRBJ1-1,-,TRBV12-3/TRBV12-4,-,TGTGCCAACAGTCCCATAGGCACTGAAGCTTTCTTT,CANSPIGTEAFF
TRBJ2-7,TRBD1,TRBV20-1,few,TGCAGTGCTAGTTGGGACAGGGGATACGAGCAGTACTTC,CSASWDRGYEQYF
TRBJ2-1,-,TRBV11-2,-,TGTGCCAGCAGCTTACCCTCCCACAGTGAGCAGTTCTTC,CASSLPSHSEQFF
TRBJ2-1,TRBD2,TRBV4-2,few,TGTGCCAGCAGCCAAGAAGGGGCGGGGGGATACAATGAGCAGTTCTTC,CASSQEGAGGYNEQFF
TRBJ2-7,-,TRBV7-9,-,TGTGCCAGCAACTCCGCCAGGGGAGACCCCTACGAGCAGTACTTC,CASNSARGDPYEQYF
TRBJ2-1,-,TRBV10-2,-,TGCGCCAGCAGTGAGTCGGGGTTCGGGCCTCTTCGCAATGAGCAGTTCTTC,CASSESGFGPLRNEQFF
TRBJ2-1,-,TRBV28,-,TGTGCCAGCAGGATTAAGAGTTCATCGGGGTACAATGAGCAGTTCTTC,CASRIKSSSGYNEQFF
TRBJ1-5,-,TRBV7-4,-,TGTGCCAGCAGCTTAATCGGGGCCTGGGACTTGGGGAATCAGCCCCAGCATTTT,CASSLIGAWDLGNQPQHF
TRBJ2-7,TRBD1,TRBV7-6,few,TGTGCCAGCAGCTTAGACGGGACAGGGGGCATCGAGCAGTACTTC,CASSLDGTGGIEQYF
TRBJ2-4,-,TRBV6-6,-,TGTGCCAGCAGTTACCGAGACAGGATTGTCAAAAACATTCAGTACTTC,CASSYRDRIVKNIQYF
TRBJ2-2,-,TRBV24-1,few,TGTGCCACCAGTGATAATGTAGGACTGGACACCGGGGAGCTGTTTTTT,CATSDNVGLDTGELFF
TRBJ1-2,TRBD1,TRBV7-2,few,TGTGCCAGCAGCTTTATACAGGGGATGGGGGGCTACACCTTC,CASSFIQGMGGYTF